This T cell receptor (beta chain) derives from a study of blood T cell repertoires in COVID-19 (dated by TCRdb to 2020 to 2021). Context from the whole study: The collaborator samples originated in the United States, Italy and Spain and spanned the acute and convalescent phases of COVID-19. The material from the prospective study consisted of cDNA or gDNA derived from T cells, B-cell-depleted T cells, or PBMCs. The dataset comprised deeply sampled blood TCRbeta repertoires from subjects exposed to, actively infected with, or recovered from COVID-19. The repertoires were released in a freely available public database meant as a resource for research on the immune response to SARS-CoV-2. The samples were drawn from the first 160 participants of the ongoing ImmuneRACE study and from 950 to 1,500 subjects provided by 6 global collaborators. Sample metadata almost always included a de-identified subject ID, COVID-19 status, age in years and sex. Where HLA class I and class II types were available, the types were taken from metadata supplied by the sample provider, not from assay-based typing.

TCRbeta CDR3 regions were amplified from genomic DNA by means of the immunoSEQ Assay, a bias-controlled multiplex PCR. From the authors' description of their analysis: The number of nucleated cells in each sample was estimated from the amplification of reference gene primers within the assay. To quantify the absolute abundance of each unique TCRbeta CDR3 rearrangement, sequence reads were collapsed and filtered. Productive Simpson clonality was computed per sample as the square root of Simpson's diversity index over productive rearrangements. Here the immuneACCESS table is served through TCRdb, limited to in-frame sequences with V and J called. Missing clones are a known gap in these copies; in checked studies unresolved V genes cover under half, and the rest lacks a known reason. V and J calls and clone size are copied from that table; D and trimming were computed from the DNA. For this sample there are about 81,000 clones; approximately 84% appear just once. Approximately 14% of the sample rests with the top ten.

The collaborating institutions used their own protocols to collect whole blood in K2EDTA tubes. For TCRbeta analysis, collaborators shipped samples in one of three forms: frozen whole blood, isolated PBMCs, or DNA extracted from either of those sample types. From a lookup of the germline V gene, CDR1 and CDR2 are SNHLY and FYNNEI. Its CDR3 holds 15 amino acids, cysteine through phenylalanine. Only the CDR3 region is kept as DNA, spanning 45 bases read in frame from base 1. V is trimmed back by 6 bases and J by 5 bases, and the junction contains 6 bases that no gene match accounts for. On the study overall, not on this receptor specifically: The amount of clinical and demographic metadata varied by source and participant and was provided uncurated.

Points on this clone: Its cognate antigen has yet to be identified. Per-base quality was not reported, and no clone a single base away is much larger than it.

Sequencing was carried out using peripheral blood. This receptor chain uses TRBV2 and TRBJ2-2, with 10 bases matching TRBD2. The TCR originated in a human donor in a cohort sampled during active COVID-19. The CDR3 region: CASRTLAGVTGELFF. The nucleotide sequence is TGTGCCAGCAGGACTCTAGCGGGGGTTACCGGGGAGCTGTTTTTT.